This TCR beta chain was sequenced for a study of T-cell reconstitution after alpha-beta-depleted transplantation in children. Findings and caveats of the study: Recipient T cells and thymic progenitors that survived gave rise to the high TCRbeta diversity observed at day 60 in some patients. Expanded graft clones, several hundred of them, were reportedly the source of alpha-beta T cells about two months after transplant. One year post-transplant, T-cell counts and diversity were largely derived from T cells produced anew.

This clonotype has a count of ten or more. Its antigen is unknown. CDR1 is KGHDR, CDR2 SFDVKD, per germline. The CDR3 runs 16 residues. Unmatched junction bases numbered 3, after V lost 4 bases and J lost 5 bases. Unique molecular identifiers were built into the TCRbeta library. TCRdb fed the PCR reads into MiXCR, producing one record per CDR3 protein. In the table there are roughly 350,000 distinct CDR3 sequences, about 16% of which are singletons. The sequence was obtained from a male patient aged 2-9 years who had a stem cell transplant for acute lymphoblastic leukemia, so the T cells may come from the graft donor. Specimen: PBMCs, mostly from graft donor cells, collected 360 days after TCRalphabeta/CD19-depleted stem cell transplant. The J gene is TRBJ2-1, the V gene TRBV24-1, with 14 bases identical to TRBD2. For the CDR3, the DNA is TGTGCCACCAGTGACTGGACTAGCGGGAGGAACAATGAGCAGTTCTTC. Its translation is CATSDWTSGRNNEQFF.